This TCR beta chain was sequenced for a study of PD-1 blockade in classical Hodgkin lymphoma. On this clone itself: Its specificity is unknown.

Study-level findings and limits: Baseline diversity resembling that of newly diagnosed patients was seen in complete responders. There was a significant rise in CD4+ TCR diversity by C4D1, with no such rise for CD8+.

Following autologous stem cell transplantation, relapse occurred in every patient, and exposure to brentuximab vedotin varied. Classifying best responses yielded complete response, partial response or progressive disease. The method was immunoSEQ multiplex PCR; TCRdb's version includes in-frame clones alone and lacks a portion of them. The sample has some 21,000 clones; 70% to 85% are singletons. The J segment lost 8 bases and the V segment lost 4 bases, leaving 7 bases of the junction unmatched. Germline V gene sequence: CDR1 SGHAT, CDR2 FQDESV (reference sequence). The CDR3 consists of 15 residues.

The source was peripheral blood mononuclear cells (PBMCs), collected at baseline. The rearrangement links TRBV11-1 to TRBJ2-1, with 11 bases aligning to TRBD2. This TCR was sampled from a human donor with classical Hodgkin lymphoma. CDR3 bases: TGTGCCAGCAGCTACAGACTAGCGGGGCTAGATGAGCAGTTCTTC. Its protein product is CASSYRLAGLDEQFF.